These 22 T cell receptor beta chains share one sample of origin, sequenced in a study of cytomegalovirus exposure and HLA in healthy donors. The PCR employed 60 Vbeta primers together with 13 Jbeta primers. Sequencing was performed with immunoSEQ multiplex PCR; in TCRdb, only in-frame clones are kept and a portion is missing. The repertoire holds 150,000 to 250,000 clones, with roughly 78% as singletons. The sample comprised PBMCs. The receptors stem from a woman in her thirties in good health and CMV-seropositive.

The V and J genes are TRBV11-2 and TRBJ2-2, with TRBD2 matching 8 bases. The CDR3 extends over 14 amino acids. The ends lost 2 bases at V and 7 bases at J; junction bases unmatched: 3. Looked up from germline, CDR1 is SGHAT and CDR2 is FQNNGV. The CDR3 nucleotides read TGTGCCAGCAGCTTAATAACTAGCGGCGGGGAGCTGTTTTTT. Amino acids: CASSLITSGGELFF.

The chain couples TRBV4-3 to TRBJ2-3, with D tentatively TRBD1 (6 bases). Germline lookup yields CDR1 LGHNA and CDR2 YSLEER. This CDR3 spans 16 amino acids. V lost 0 bases to trimming and J lost 3 bases, with 13 bases between them. The DNA for the CDR3 is TGCGCCAGCAGCCAAGATAGAGCAGGGGAAACAGATACGCAGTATTTT. Translating it yields CASSQDRAGETDTQYF.

This clone showed up just a few times. The V and J genes are TRBV7-9 and TRBJ1-1, with D possibly being TRBD1 (5 bases). CDR3 length: 13 amino acids. Trimming pared 6 bases from V and 7 bases from J, leaving 15 bases between. Germline CDR1 SEHNR, CDR2 FQNEAQ (reference sequence). The CDR3 region has the DNA TGTGCCAGCAGTTCCCGGGGGATGGGTGAAGCTTTCTTT. It specifies CASSSRGMGEAFF.

A word on this clone: Other DNA sequences in the sample encode the same CDR3. The chain recombines TRBV12-5 with TRBJ1-5, with D maybe TRBD1 (5 bases). V was trimmed by 0 bases and J by 0 bases, leaving 12 bases between them. Germline V gene data show CDR1 as LGHNT and CDR2 as FRNRAP. CDR3 length: 17 residues. The DNA of the CDR3 is TGTGCTAGTGGTTTGGTACTGGGGGGTTTTAGCAATCAGCCCCAGCATTTT. Translating gives CASGLVLGGFSNQPQHF.

This clone was counted only a few times. This chain joins TRBV2 and TRBJ1-2; the D is unclear. The germline V and J ends were trimmed by 4 bases and 2 bases, with 8 bases remaining between them. Germline V CDR1 and CDR2: SNHLY, FYNNEI. The CDR3 is 13 residues long. The CDR3 nucleotides are TGTGCCAGCAGTGGGCAGGTCAACTATGGCTACACCTTC. This encodes CASSGQVNYGYTF. The full variable domain, rest sourced from reference TRBV2 and TRBJ1-2, is EPEVTQTPSHQVTQMGQEVILRCVPISNHLYFYWYRQILGQKVEFLVSFYNNEISEKSEIFDDQFSVERPDGSNFTLKIRSTKLEDSAMYFCASSGQVNYGYTFGSGTRLTVV.

The chain recombines TRBV7-9 with TRBJ2-7; possible D gene TRBD1, 6 bases. This CDR3 contains 17 residues. Germline V CDR1 and CDR2: SEHNR, FQNEAQ (reference sequence). Trimming took 5 bases from V and 3 from J, leaving 23 bases between them. Here the CDR3 reads CASSDRTGDTNSYEQYF. CDR3 in DNA: TGTGCCAGCAGCGATAGGACCGGGGACACGAACAGCTACGAGCAGTACTTC.

The chain combines TRBV5-1 with TRBJ2-3; TRBD2 might be the D (6 bases). CDR3 length equals 15 residues. V lost 1 base, J lost 0 bases, and 9 bases lay in between. Germline values: CDR1 SGHRS, CDR2 YFSETQ. CDR3 sequence: CASSLRRGSTDTQYF. The CDR3 bases are TGCGCCAGCAGCTTGAGGCGGGGAAGCACAGATACGCAGTATTTT.

The chain employs TRBV11-3 and TRBJ2-4; the D gene is possibly TRBD1 (6 bases). CDR1 is SGHNT and CDR2 is YENEEA in the germline V gene. The CDR3 has 13 residues. V lost 4 bases and J 6 bases, leaving 10 bases between the germline ends. The CDR3 DNA sequence: TGTGCCAGCAGCTCACCACAGGGAAACATTCAGTACTTC. It specifies CASSSPQGNIQYF.

V gene TRBV6-5 combines with J gene TRBJ2-1; no reliable D call. Germline CDR1 reads MNHEY; CDR2 reads SVGAGI. V was cut by 6 bases and J by 2 bases, with 11 bases left in between. This CDR3 has 14 amino acids. CDR3 loop: CASRHGSTYNEQFF. In DNA form, the CDR3 reads TGTGCCAGCAGGCACGGGTCGACCTACAATGAGCAGTTCTTC.

The rearrangement uses TRBV18 and TRBJ2-3; TRBD2 matches at 7 bases. Germline CDR1 is KGHSH and CDR2 is LQKENI. V lost 10 bases, J lost 2 bases, and 12 bases stayed unmatched. This CDR3 spans 15 amino acids. CDR3 loop: CATHSYGTNTDTQYF. The CDR3 DNA reads as TGTGCCACCCACTCCTATGGGACTAACACAGATACGCAGTATTTT. Full variable domain (remainder filled in from reference TRBV18 and TRBJ2-3): NAGVMQNPRHLVRRRGQEARLRCSPMKGHSHVYWYRQLPEEGLKFMVYLQKENIIDESGMPKERFSAEFPKEGPSILRIQQVVRGDSAAYFCATHSYGTNTDTQYFGPGTRLTVL.

The chain carries TRBV2 and TRBJ2-4, with D possibly being TRBD2 (7 bases). The germline V gene has CDR1 SNHLY and CDR2 FYNNEI. This CDR3 is 13 amino acids long. V was trimmed by 8 bases and J by 6 bases, leaving 14 bases between them. In DNA form, the CDR3 reads TGTGCCAGCGAGGGGGAGGGGGTAAACATTCAGTACTTC. This encodes CASEGEGVNIQYF.

This clone occurred many times. This rearrangement joins TRBV25-1 to TRBJ2-5; TRBD1 matches 9 bases. V shed 4 bases, J shed 5 bases, and the junction held 8 bases outside the gene matches. In germline, CDR1 is MGHDK, CDR2 SYGVNS. The CDR3 loop spans 15 amino acids. The CDR3 DNA reads as TGTGCCAGCAGTGCGGACAGGGGCAGGTGGGAGACCCAGTACTTC. Translating it yields CASSADRGRWETQYF.

This sequence joins TRBV13 and TRBJ1-2; TRBD1 aligns across 8 bases. Unmatched junction bases numbered 10, after V lost 4 bases and J lost 6 bases. CDR3 length equals 15 residues. In germline, CDR1 is PRHDT, CDR2 FYEKMQ (reference sequence). The CDR3 nucleotides are TGTGCCAGCAGCTCCGGACAGGGAGAGAAAAATGGCTACACCTTC. Translating gives CASSSGQGEKNGYTF.

The rearrangement joins TRBV4-2 to TRBJ2-1; the match to TRBD1 covers 7 bases. Unmatched junction bases numbered 5, after V lost 1 base and J lost 2 bases. The germline CDR1 and CDR2 sequences are LGHNA and YNFKEQ. This CDR3 has 16 amino acids. The DNA of the CDR3 is TGTGCCAGCAGCCAAGGAGGGGGCCATCCCTACAATGAGCAGTTCTTC. Protein: CASSQGGGHPYNEQFF.

CDR3 nucleotide sequence: TGCGCCAGCACTGATGGTGGGGGCGCGCGCATTCAGTACTTC. Encoded protein: CASTDGGGARIQYF. The V and J genes are TRBV10-1 and TRBJ2-4, with D possibly being TRBD1 (6 bases). Between the trimmed V and J ends, which lost 7 bases and 9 bases, there was a span of 19 bases. The CDR3 extends over 14 amino acids. In germline, CDR1 is WNHNN, CDR2 SYGVQD (reference sequence).

The V gene is TRBV7-2, the J gene TRBJ2-2, with TRBD2 matching over 7 bases. The germline V gene encodes CDR1 SGHTA and CDR2 FQGNSA. The junction had 5 bases not matched to a gene; V was cut back by 1 base and J by 3 bases. This CDR3 has 16 residues. DNA of the CDR3: TGTGCCAGCAGCTTAGGAGATAGCGGGCACACCGGGGAGCTGTTTTTT. It is translated as CASSLGDSGHTGELFF.

The genes are TRBV7-9 and TRBJ1-2; D gene ambiguous. This CDR3 is built from 15 residues. V gave up 0 bases and J gave up 3 bases, with 11 bases separating them. Germline V gene data show CDR1 as SEHNR and CDR2 as FQNEAQ (reference sequence). This CDR3 is CASSLASREDYGYTF. The CDR3 coding sequence is TGTGCCAGCAGCTTAGCTTCCCGGGAAGACTATGGCTACACCTTC.

The chain joins TRBV29-1 to TRBJ1-2; tentatively, D is TRBD1 (6 bases). Germline V CDR1 and CDR2: SQVTM, ANQGSEA. V gave up 8 bases and J gave up 0 bases, with 22 bases separating them. This CDR3 has 16 residues. CDR3 nucleotide sequence: TGCAGCTCTGAGGGGGACGAAGCGAGTCCTAACTATGGCTACACCTTC. Residues: CSSEGDEASPNYGYTF.

CDR3 in amino acids: CASSLTTQGVYSPLHF. CDR3 bases: TGTGCCAGCAGCCTTACCACCCAGGGGGTCTATTCACCCCTCCACTTT. The V call is TRBV4-2, the J call TRBJ1-6, with TRBD1 identical over 7 bases. V was clipped by 4 bases and J by 8 bases; unmatched bases: 11. The CDR3 consists of 16 residues. Looked up from germline, CDR1 is LGHNA and CDR2 is YNFKEQ.

The sample holds a few counts of this clone. This likely came from a read error, as a far larger clone is one base away. Other DNA sequences in this specimen translate into the identical CDR3. The chain combines TRBV4-1 with TRBJ2-7; 8 bases are shared with TRBD2. Germline V CDR1 and CDR2: MGHRA, YSYEKL. The J segment lost 0 bases and the V segment lost 0 bases, leaving 4 bases of the junction unmatched. The CDR3 covers 16 residues. CDR3 region: CASSQDSSGGSYEQYF. CDR3 DNA sequence: TGCGCCAGCAGCCAAGATTCGAGCGGGGGCTCCTACGAGCAGTACTTC.

The CDR3 sequence is CASSIGTSGSADTQYF. The CDR3, as DNA: TGTGCCAGTAGTATAGGGACTAGCGGGAGTGCAGATACGCAGTATTTT. The chain is built from TRBV19 and TRBJ2-3, with 13 bases fitting TRBD2. CDR3 length: 16 residues. Germline CDR1 and CDR2: LNHDA and SQIVND (reference sequence). With 1 base clipped from V and 4 bases from J, the junction kept 2 bases outside the gene matches.

This clone appeared once. At one end the junction does not follow the germline gene, possibly because of a read error. The CDR3 here is CASTIGGTGGSVNQPQHF. The CDR3 DNA sequence: TGTGCCAGTACTATAGGAGGGACAGGGGGATCTGTCAATCAGCCCCAGCATTTT. The chain combines TRBV19 with TRBJ1-5; TRBD1 agrees at 11 bases. This CDR3 has 18 amino acids. Germline lookup yields CDR1 LNHDA and CDR2 SQIVND (reference sequence).